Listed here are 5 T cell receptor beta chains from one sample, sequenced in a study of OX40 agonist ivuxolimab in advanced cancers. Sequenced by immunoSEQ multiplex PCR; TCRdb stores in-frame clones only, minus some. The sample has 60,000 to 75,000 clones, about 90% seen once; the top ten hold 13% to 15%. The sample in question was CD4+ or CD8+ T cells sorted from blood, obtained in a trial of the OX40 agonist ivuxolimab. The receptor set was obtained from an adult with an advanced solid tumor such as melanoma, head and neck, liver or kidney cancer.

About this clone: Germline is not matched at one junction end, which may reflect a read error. The CDR3 bases are TGTGCTAGCAGCTTAGGGGGAGGACAGGGAGCTGACGAGCAGTACTTC. Protein: CASSLGGGQGADEQYF. The chain recombines TRBV7-7 with TRBJ2-7, with 8 bases lining up with TRBD1. The CDR3 consists of 16 residues. The germline gives CDR1 SSHAT, CDR2 FNYEAQ (reference sequence).

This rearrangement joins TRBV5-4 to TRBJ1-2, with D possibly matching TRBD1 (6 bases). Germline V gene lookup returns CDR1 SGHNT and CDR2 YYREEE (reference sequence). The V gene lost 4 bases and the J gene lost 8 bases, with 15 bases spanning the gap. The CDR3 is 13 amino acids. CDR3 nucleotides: TGTGCCAGCAGCGCGGGGACACTTGAGGGCTACACCTTC. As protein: CASSAGTLEGYTF.

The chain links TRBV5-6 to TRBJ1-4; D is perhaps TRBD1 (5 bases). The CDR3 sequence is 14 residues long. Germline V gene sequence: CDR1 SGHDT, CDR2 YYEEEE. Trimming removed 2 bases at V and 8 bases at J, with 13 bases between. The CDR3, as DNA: TGTGCCAGCAGCTTTCGGGGGACTACCGAAAAACTGTTTTTT. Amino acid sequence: CASSFRGTTEKLFF.

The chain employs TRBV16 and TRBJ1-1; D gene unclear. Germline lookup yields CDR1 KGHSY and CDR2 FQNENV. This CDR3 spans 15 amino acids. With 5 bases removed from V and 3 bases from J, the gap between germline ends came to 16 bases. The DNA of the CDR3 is TGTGCCAGCAGCTGGGTACGGGAAATTTACACTGAAGCTTTCTTT. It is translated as CASSWVREIYTEAFF.

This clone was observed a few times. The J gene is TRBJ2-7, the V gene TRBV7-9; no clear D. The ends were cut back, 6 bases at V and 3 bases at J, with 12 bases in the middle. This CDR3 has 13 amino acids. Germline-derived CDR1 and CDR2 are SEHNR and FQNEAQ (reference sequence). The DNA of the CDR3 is TGTGCCAGCAGGCCGGGTTTGGGCTACGAGCAGTACTTC. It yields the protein CASRPGLGYEQYF.